The 22 T cell receptor beta chains below all came from one sample that was sequenced in a study of neurological immune-mediated disorders (dated by TCRdb to between 2018 and 2021). The sample's time point label, decoded: technical triplicate 1. The library was made by 5' RACE. Sequencer: Illumina HiSeq 2500. The public reads were run again by TCRdb, first through fastp at Q25 and then through MiXCR, and only productive beta chains were kept. Rows are combined by CDR3 protein, so each entry shows the most common genes and DNA. This sample gives 30,000 to 40,000 distinct CDR3 sequences in total; around 10% of them show up just once. The top ten hold 3.5% to 4% of the sample. What was sequenced was PBMCs. Source of these receptors: a man aged 55 to 70 with HTLV-1-associated myelopathy (HAM/TSP).

In its sample, this clonotype was seen many times. The chain is built from TRBV10-3 and TRBJ2-1, with 7 bases matching TRBD2. Per the germline V gene, CDR1 is ENHRY and CDR2 is SYGVKD. This CDR3 is 15 amino acids long. J was trimmed by 4 bases and V by 2 bases; bases with no gene match: 5. This chain's CDR3 is CAISEGRGIYNEQFF. The CDR3 nucleotides read TGTGCCATCAGTGAGGGGCGGGGGATATACAATGAGCAGTTCTTC.

This clonotype was found many times. The chain is built from TRBV6-2 or TRBV6-3 and TRBJ2-5; D might be TRBD2 (6 bases). V was pared by 9 bases and J by 5 bases, with 22 bases between. Germline loops: CDR1 MNHEY, CDR2 SVGEGT. CDR3 size: 15 residues. Here the CDR3 reads CARQKLGLASETQYF. The CDR3 region has the DNA TGTGCCAGACAAAAGCTGGGGCTAGCGAGTGAGACCCAGTACTTC.

This clonotype was detected many times. The genes are TRBV4-2 and TRBJ1-1; TRBD1 matches 7 bases. Per the germline V gene, CDR1 is LGHNA and CDR2 is YNFKEQ. With 4 bases clipped from V and 3 bases from J, the junction kept 11 bases outside the gene matches. The CDR3 extends over 16 amino acids. CDR3 in DNA: TGTGCCAGCAGCCCCTCAGGGGGGCCAGAGGACACTGAAGCTTTCTTT. Encoded protein: CASSPSGGPEDTEAFF.

Relative to its sample, this clonotype is medium-sized. The chain recombines TRBV20-1 with TRBJ2-1; 10 nucleotides agree with TRBD2. After removal of 6 bases from V and 9 bases from J, the junction contained 5 bases not matched to a gene. This CDR3 is built from 12 residues. CDR1 and CDR2 from the germline V gene are DFQATT and SNEGSKA (reference sequence). The CDR3 DNA sequence: TGCAGTGCCAACGGACTAGCGGCTGAGCAGTTCTTC. Translated, it gives CSANGLAAEQFF.

This clonotype is deemed medium-sized. The chain uses TRBV9 and TRBJ2-1; 10 nucleotides line up with TRBD1. The CDR3 has 15 residues. The V gene's germline CDR1 is SGDLS and CDR2 YYNGEE. J lost 7 bases, V lost 6 bases, and 10 bases had no gene match. CDR3 sequence (DNA): TGTGCCAGCACCATAGGGGGGACAGGGGTTAATGAGCAGTTCTTC. Its translation: CASTIGGTGVNEQFF.

Comment on this clonotype: Given the absence of the conserved phenylalanine or tryptophan at the CDR3 end, a read error is likely. The DNA is omitted, as the CDR3 cannot be located on it reliably, and the CDR3 follows TCRdb's listing. V usage is TRBV12-3 or TRBV12-4 and J usage is TRBJ2-7; TRBD2 was called by the table and not checked on the DNA. From its first to its last residue, the CDR3 has 16 amino acids. CDR3 in amino acids: CASSSELAGGPYELYL.

This clonotype was picked up many times. The V and J genes are TRBV12-3 or TRBV12-4 and TRBJ2-1, with 9 positions matching TRBD2. This CDR3 comprises 14 residues. The J segment lost 6 bases and the V segment lost 4 bases, leaving 4 bases of the junction unmatched. CDR3 sequence: CASSSGLAINEQFF. The CDR3, as DNA: TGTGCCAGCAGTTCGGGACTAGCTATCAATGAGCAGTTCTTC.

The chain couples TRBV18 to TRBJ2-1; the D is unclear. The germline V gene has CDR1 KGHSH and CDR2 LQKENI. V dropped 2 bases and J dropped 0 bases, with 8 bases sitting between them. This CDR3 is 15 amino acids long. The DNA for the CDR3 is TGTGCCAGCTCACCAATACCGGGCTCCTACAATGAGCAGTTCTTC. Translation gives CASSPIPGSYNEQFF.

At least ten counts were recorded for this clonotype. This chain connects TRBV7-2 to TRBJ2-5; D unresolved. CDR1 is SGHTA, CDR2 FQGNSA, per germline. The V gene lost 5 bases and the J gene lost 2 bases, with 12 bases spanning the gap. The CDR3 is 14 amino acids. The CDR3 here is CASSRSIQQETQYF. DNA for the CDR3: TGTGCCAGCAGCCGCTCAATCCAGCAAGAGACCCAGTACTTC.

V is TRBV7-9 and J is TRBJ1-1, with D unresolved. Germline CDR1 is SEHNR and CDR2 is FQNEAQ (reference sequence). This CDR3 is built from 12 residues. Trimming took 4 bases from V and 7 from J, leaving 10 bases between them. The CDR3 nucleotides are TGTGCCAGCAGCTCGGGTGGTGTTGAAGCTTTCTTT. It is translated as CASSSGGVEAFF.

This clonotype was observed many times. V and J are TRBV24-1 and TRBJ2-1; the match to TRBD1 covers 9 bases. After removal of 7 bases from V and 5 bases from J, the junction contained 8 bases not matched to a gene. Germline-derived CDR1 and CDR2 are KGHDR and SFDVKD. The CDR3 runs 15 residues. In nucleotides, the CDR3 is TGTGCCACCAGCCCCGGGACAGGGAATAACAATGAGCAGTTCTTC. This sequence encodes CATSPGTGNNNEQFF.

This clonotype appeared many times. This chain joins TRBV5-1 and TRBJ2-5; maybe TRBD1 (5 bases). Germline V gene data show CDR1 as SGHRS and CDR2 as YFSETQ. The CDR3 spans 15 residues. Trimming removed 2 bases at V and 7 bases at J, with 18 bases between. CDR3 in DNA: TGCGCCAGCAGCTTAGACGGCAGGGTCCCAGTGACCCAGTACTTC. Its protein is CASSLDGRVPVTQYF. Drawing the rest from reference TRBV5-1 and TRBJ2-5, the complete variable domain is KAGVTQTPRYLIKTRGQQVTLSCSPISGHRSVSWYQQTPGQGLQFLFEYFSETQRNKGNFPGRFSGRQFSNSRSEMNVSTLELGDSALYLCASSLDGRVPVTQYFGPGTRLLVL.

This clonotype was detected many times. The chain carries TRBV29-1 and TRBJ1-1, with 7 bases lining up with TRBD1. J lost 10 bases, V lost 6 bases, and 14 bases had no gene match. CDR3 length: 13 amino acids. Germline CDR1 reads SQVTM; CDR2 reads ANQGSEA. The CDR3 bases are TGCAGCGTGGGAAGGGACAGCTCAAATGTAGCTTTCTTT. It is translated as CSVGRDSSNVAFF.

Ten or more counts support this clonotype. The CDR3 loop is CASSLEGLGYNEQFF. For the CDR3, the DNA is TGCGCCAGCAGCTTGGAGGGACTGGGGTACAATGAGCAGTTCTTC. The chain has TRBV5-1 and TRBJ2-1; tentatively, D is TRBD2 (6 bases). The length of the CDR3 is 15 residues. CDR1 is SGHRS and CDR2 is YFSETQ in the germline V gene. V lost 0 bases and J lost 4, with 11 bases in between.

This clonotype occurred many times. The chain joins TRBV24-1 to TRBJ2-3; D is unresolved. Germline lookup yields CDR1 KGHDR and CDR2 SFDVKD. The germline V and J ends were trimmed by 2 bases and 2 bases, with 13 bases remaining between them. This CDR3 has 16 amino acids. DNA of the CDR3: TGTGCCACCAGTGATTCGAGCCGATATAACACAGATACGCAGTATTTT. It encodes CATSDSSRYNTDTQYF.

This clonotype was found many times. The rearrangement links TRBV7-2 to TRBJ2-4, with no clear D. Trimming took off 0 bases at V and 5 bases at J, with 8 bases between the two ends. CDR1 is SGHTA, CDR2 FQGNSA, per germline. The CDR3 contains 14 residues. In DNA form, the CDR3 reads TGTGCCAGCAGCTTAGCAAACAATCAAAACATTCAGTACTTC. It translates to CASSLANNQNIQYF. The entire variable domain, with the rest obtained from reference TRBV7-2 and TRBJ2-4, is as follows: GAGVSQSPSNKVTEKGKDVELRCDPISGHTALYWYRQSLGQGLEFLIYFQGNSAPDKSGLPSDRFSAERTGGSVSTLTIQRTQQEDSAVYLCASSLANNQNIQYFGAGTRLSVL.

This clonotype has ten or more counts. J is TRBJ1-1 and V is TRBV12-3 or TRBV12-4, with 7 bases identical to TRBD1. With 6 bases clipped from V and 4 bases from J, the junction kept 5 bases outside the gene matches. The CDR3 is 13 residues long. CDR3 amino acids: CASRISGGTEAFF. CDR3 coding DNA: TGTGCCAGCAGGATATCAGGGGGCACTGAAGCTTTCTTT.

This clonotype was picked up many times. This chain joins TRBV20-1 and TRBJ1-5; 10 bases fit TRBD1. Germline CDR1 is DFQATT and CDR2 is SNEGSKA (reference sequence). Losses at the gene ends were 6 bases for V and 4 bases for J; bases not matched to a gene: 9. The CDR3 sequence is 15 residues long. CDR3 in amino acids: CSATNGGQGNQPQHF. Written as DNA, the CDR3 is TGCAGTGCCACTAACGGGGGACAGGGGAATCAGCCCCAGCATTTT.

The rearrangement links TRBV5-1 to TRBJ2-7; 9 bases map to TRBD2. The junction had 15 bases not matched to a gene; V was cut back by 4 bases and J by 4 bases. Looked up from germline, CDR1 is SGHRS and CDR2 is YFSETQ. The CDR3 consists of 17 residues. The CDR3 sequence is CASSPGTSCREGYEQYF. The CDR3 DNA reads as TGCGCCAGCAGCCCTGGGACTAGCTGTAGGGAAGGTTACGAGCAGTACTTC.

This clonotype was recorded many times. CDR3 coding DNA: TGTGCCAGCAGTAATCCGGGACAGGGGGCCTACGAGCAGTACTTC. It yields the protein CASSNPGQGAYEQYF. The chain carries TRBV6-6 and TRBJ2-7; 11 positions match TRBD1. The CDR3 runs to 15 residues. The germline CDR1 and CDR2 sequences are MNHNY and SVGAGI (reference sequence). V lost 5 bases and J lost 2; bases outside the gene matches: 5.

Many counts were recorded for this clonotype. The chain is built from TRBV5-1 and TRBJ2-5; maybe TRBD2 (5 bases). Per the germline V gene, CDR1 is SGHRS and CDR2 is YFSETQ. V was trimmed by 1 base and J by 5 bases, leaving 9 bases between them. The CDR3 covers 13 residues. CDR3 loop: CASSLQQRETQYF. In DNA form, the CDR3 reads TGCGCCAGCAGCTTGCAACAGCGGGAGACCCAGTACTTC.

This clonotype was recorded at least ten times. DNA of the CDR3: TGCGCCAGCAGGGGGGCAGGGACTGAAGCTTTCTTT. It is translated as CASRGAGTEAFF. The chain recombines TRBV5-1 with TRBJ1-1, with D possibly being TRBD1 (6 bases). The ends were cut back, 5 bases at V and 5 bases at J, with 10 bases in the middle. CDR1 is SGHRS, CDR2 YFSETQ, per germline. The CDR3 is 12 amino acids.